A single sample is the source of the 17 T cell receptor beta chains below, sequenced in a study of radiation and T cells in renal cell carcinoma. Measured with immunoSEQ multiplex PCR; TCRdb has only the in-frame clones, and not every one. This sample has roughly 53,000 clones, with 83% found just once. Time point of the sample: baseline pretreatment blood. Treatment denoted: 15 Gy SBRT to primary tumor, nephrectomy 4 weeks later. The specimen was blood, collected from a patient whose treatment included radiotherapy and nephrectomy. The receptors shown here come from a woman aged 70-85 years with renal cell carcinoma.

The chain carries TRBV7-9 and TRBJ1-5; TRBD1 aligns across 7 bases. V gave up 5 bases and J gave up 3 bases; unmatched junction bases: 10. Germline V CDR1 and CDR2: SEHNR, FQNEAQ (reference sequence). The CDR3 is made up of 16 amino acids. This chain's CDR3 is CASSPRQGDANQPQHF. The CDR3 nucleotides read TGTGCCAGCAGCCCACGACAGGGTGATGCCAATCAGCCCCAGCATTTT.

This chain links TRBV19 with TRBJ1-5, with TRBD1 as a possible D gene (5 bases). Per germline, CDR1 LNHDA and CDR2 SQIVND (reference sequence). V was trimmed by 1 base and J by 7 bases, leaving 14 bases between them. The CDR3 runs to 15 residues. The CDR3 spells CASSIGGTQGQPQHF. The DNA of the CDR3 is TGTGCCAGTAGTATAGGAGGGACCCAAGGGCAGCCCCAGCATTTT.

This chain links TRBV7-2 with TRBJ1-2; 7 nucleotides line up with TRBD1. Per germline, CDR1 SGHTA and CDR2 FQGNSA. The CDR3 sequence is 18 residues long. V was clipped by 5 bases and J by 2 bases; unmatched bases: 17. CDR3 loop: CASSLQPLTGMTNYGYTF. CDR3 DNA: TGTGCCAGCAGCCTACAACCATTGACAGGGATGACGAACTATGGCTACACCTTC.

J is TRBJ2-5 and V is TRBV5-1; TRBD1 might be the D (5 bases). Trimming took 4 bases from V and 4 from J, leaving 8 bases between them. Germline V gene sequence: CDR1 SGHRS, CDR2 YFSETQ. The CDR3 covers 12 residues. CDR3 bases: TGCGCCAGCAGCAGGGGCGGAGAGACCCAGTACTTC. It translates to CASSRGGETQYF.

This chain connects TRBV19 to TRBJ2-2; D might be TRBD2 (5 bases). Germline CDR1 is LNHDA and CDR2 is SQIVND (reference sequence). The CDR3 covers 15 residues. V was shortened by 7 bases and J by 0 bases, with 12 bases between the two germline ends. CDR3 nucleotide sequence: TGTGCCAGTACCAAGAGAGGGCCGAACACCGGGGAGCTGTTTTTT. Its protein product is CASTKRGPNTGELFF.

This sequence joins TRBV5-1 and TRBJ2-1, with 7 bases that match TRBD2. J lost 6 bases, V lost 3 bases, and 6 bases had no gene match. The CDR3 totals 14 residues. Germline V CDR1 and CDR2: SGHRS, YFSETQ. The CDR3 DNA sequence: TGCGCCAGCAGCTCGGACTGGGGGGGCAATGAGCAGTTCTTC. It translates to CASSSDWGGNEQFF. Full variable domain (remainder filled in from reference TRBV5-1 and TRBJ2-1): KAGVTQTPRYLIKTRGQQVTLSCSPISGHRSVSWYQQTPGQGLQFLFEYFSETQRNKGNFPGRFSGRQFSNSRSEMNVSTLELGDSALYLCASSSDWGGNEQFFGPGTRLTVL.

In its sample, this clone was seen a few times. The chain joins TRBV10-3 to TRBJ2-1; D is uncertain. V lost 2 bases and J 6 bases, leaving 8 bases between the germline ends. The CDR3 loop spans 13 amino acids. The V gene's germline CDR1 is ENHRY and CDR2 SYGVKD. The CDR3 DNA reads TGTGCCATCAGTGAGACGAGCCCCAATGAGCAGTTCTTC. Residues: CAISETSPNEQFF.

This chain connects TRBV29-1 to TRBJ2-3, with 9 bases fitting TRBD2. V lost 4 bases to trimming and J lost 8 bases; unmatched junction nucleotides: 10. CDR1 and CDR2 from the germline V gene are SQVTM and ANQGSEA. This CDR3 comprises 14 residues. The chain's CDR3 is CSVVRTSAPPTQYF. CDR3 in DNA: TGCAGCGTTGTTAGGACTAGCGCTCCCCCTACGCAGTATTTT.

The chain recombines TRBV2 with TRBJ2-1; 10 bases fit TRBD2. The germline CDR1 and CDR2 sequences are SNHLY and FYNNEI. With 3 bases clipped from V and 7 bases from J, the junction kept 6 bases outside the gene matches. The CDR3 consists of 15 residues. The CDR3: CASSDRLAGRNEQFF. The CDR3 DNA sequence: TGTGCCAGCAGTGACCGACTAGCGGGTAGAAATGAGCAGTTCTTC.

The V and J genes are TRBV6-5 and TRBJ2-7, with D tentatively TRBD2 (5 bases). V was pared by 5 bases and J by 0 bases, with 11 bases between. In germline, CDR1 is MNHEY, CDR2 SVGAGI. The CDR3 covers 14 residues. In DNA form, the CDR3 reads TGTGCCAGCAGTCCGCCGGGGTCCTCCTACGAGCAGTACTTC. This gives the protein CASSPPGSSYEQYF.

The rearrangement links TRBV27 to TRBJ2-6; D unclear. From germline, CDR1 is MNHEY and CDR2 SMNVEV (reference sequence). This CDR3 is built from 13 residues. V lost 6 bases, J lost 4 bases, and 7 bases lay in between. The CDR3 spells CASSPSGANVLTF. The CDR3 region has the DNA TGTGCCAGCAGCCCCTCCGGGGCCAACGTCCTGACTTTC. Variable domain in full (rest from reference TRBV27 and TRBJ2-6): EAQVTQNPRYLITVTGKKLTVTCSQNMNHEYMSWYRQDPGLGLRQIYYSMNVEVTDKGDVPEGYKVSRKEKRNFPLILESPSPNQTSLYFCASSPSGANVLTFGAGSRLTVL.

The V and J genes are TRBV5-6 and TRBJ1-2; a weak D match, TRBD1 (5 bases). Germline V lookup: CDR1 SGHDT, CDR2 YYEEEE. The germline V and J ends were trimmed by 2 bases and 6 bases, with 11 bases remaining between them. This CDR3 contains 13 residues. In nucleotides, the CDR3 is TGTGCCAGCAGCTTTGGGACCGGCCATGGCTACACCTTC. It encodes CASSFGTGHGYTF.

This clone appeared a single time. J is TRBJ2-5 and V is TRBV7-8, with TRBD1 matching 9 bases. Matching the DNA end better, TRBJ2-7 makes the J call doubtful. There are 14 residues in the CDR3. Germline V lookup: CDR1 SGHVS, CDR2 FQNEAQ. In nucleotides, the CDR3 is TGTGCCAGCAGCTTAGGACAGGGGGCCTACGAGCAGTACTTC. Translating it yields CASSLGQGAYEQYF.

V gene TRBV2 combines with J gene TRBJ1-2; TRBD1 matches at 9 bases. The CDR3 contains 13 residues. V lost 5 bases and J lost 3; bases outside the gene matches: 1. Looked up from germline, CDR1 is SNHLY and CDR2 is FYNNEI. CDR3 residues: CASSRTGDYGYTF. The CDR3 region has the DNA TGTGCCAGCAGTAGGACAGGGGACTATGGCTACACCTTC.

The chain carries TRBV7-2 and TRBJ2-7; possible D gene TRBD1, 5 bases. V lost 1 base, J lost 9 bases, and 16 bases lay in between. This CDR3 comprises 14 residues. Germline V lookup: CDR1 SGHTA, CDR2 FQGNSA. The CDR3: CASSLGGPGAGQYF. The CDR3 nucleotides are TGTGCCAGCAGCTTAGGGGGCCCTGGGGCCGGGCAGTACTTC.

The chain is built from TRBV5-1 and TRBJ2-3, with 7 bases that match TRBD1. CDR1 and CDR2 from the germline V gene are SGHRS and YFSETQ. V lost 0 bases to trimming and J lost 1 base; unmatched junction nucleotides: 2. This CDR3 contains 15 residues. CDR3 sequence reads: CASSLGQGGTDTQYF. CDR3 coding DNA: TGCGCCAGCAGCTTGGGACAGGGAGGCACAGATACGCAGTATTTT.

The V call is TRBV2, the J call TRBJ2-7; TRBD2 is a possible D gene (6 bases). CDR1 is SNHLY and CDR2 is FYNNEI in the germline V gene. The CDR3 is 13 residues long. The V end was cut by 2 bases, the J end by 5 bases, with 10 bases between. CDR3 sequence (DNA): TGTGCCAGCAGTGAACTAGCGATCAACGAGCAGTACTTC. Amino acid sequence: CASSELAINEQYF.